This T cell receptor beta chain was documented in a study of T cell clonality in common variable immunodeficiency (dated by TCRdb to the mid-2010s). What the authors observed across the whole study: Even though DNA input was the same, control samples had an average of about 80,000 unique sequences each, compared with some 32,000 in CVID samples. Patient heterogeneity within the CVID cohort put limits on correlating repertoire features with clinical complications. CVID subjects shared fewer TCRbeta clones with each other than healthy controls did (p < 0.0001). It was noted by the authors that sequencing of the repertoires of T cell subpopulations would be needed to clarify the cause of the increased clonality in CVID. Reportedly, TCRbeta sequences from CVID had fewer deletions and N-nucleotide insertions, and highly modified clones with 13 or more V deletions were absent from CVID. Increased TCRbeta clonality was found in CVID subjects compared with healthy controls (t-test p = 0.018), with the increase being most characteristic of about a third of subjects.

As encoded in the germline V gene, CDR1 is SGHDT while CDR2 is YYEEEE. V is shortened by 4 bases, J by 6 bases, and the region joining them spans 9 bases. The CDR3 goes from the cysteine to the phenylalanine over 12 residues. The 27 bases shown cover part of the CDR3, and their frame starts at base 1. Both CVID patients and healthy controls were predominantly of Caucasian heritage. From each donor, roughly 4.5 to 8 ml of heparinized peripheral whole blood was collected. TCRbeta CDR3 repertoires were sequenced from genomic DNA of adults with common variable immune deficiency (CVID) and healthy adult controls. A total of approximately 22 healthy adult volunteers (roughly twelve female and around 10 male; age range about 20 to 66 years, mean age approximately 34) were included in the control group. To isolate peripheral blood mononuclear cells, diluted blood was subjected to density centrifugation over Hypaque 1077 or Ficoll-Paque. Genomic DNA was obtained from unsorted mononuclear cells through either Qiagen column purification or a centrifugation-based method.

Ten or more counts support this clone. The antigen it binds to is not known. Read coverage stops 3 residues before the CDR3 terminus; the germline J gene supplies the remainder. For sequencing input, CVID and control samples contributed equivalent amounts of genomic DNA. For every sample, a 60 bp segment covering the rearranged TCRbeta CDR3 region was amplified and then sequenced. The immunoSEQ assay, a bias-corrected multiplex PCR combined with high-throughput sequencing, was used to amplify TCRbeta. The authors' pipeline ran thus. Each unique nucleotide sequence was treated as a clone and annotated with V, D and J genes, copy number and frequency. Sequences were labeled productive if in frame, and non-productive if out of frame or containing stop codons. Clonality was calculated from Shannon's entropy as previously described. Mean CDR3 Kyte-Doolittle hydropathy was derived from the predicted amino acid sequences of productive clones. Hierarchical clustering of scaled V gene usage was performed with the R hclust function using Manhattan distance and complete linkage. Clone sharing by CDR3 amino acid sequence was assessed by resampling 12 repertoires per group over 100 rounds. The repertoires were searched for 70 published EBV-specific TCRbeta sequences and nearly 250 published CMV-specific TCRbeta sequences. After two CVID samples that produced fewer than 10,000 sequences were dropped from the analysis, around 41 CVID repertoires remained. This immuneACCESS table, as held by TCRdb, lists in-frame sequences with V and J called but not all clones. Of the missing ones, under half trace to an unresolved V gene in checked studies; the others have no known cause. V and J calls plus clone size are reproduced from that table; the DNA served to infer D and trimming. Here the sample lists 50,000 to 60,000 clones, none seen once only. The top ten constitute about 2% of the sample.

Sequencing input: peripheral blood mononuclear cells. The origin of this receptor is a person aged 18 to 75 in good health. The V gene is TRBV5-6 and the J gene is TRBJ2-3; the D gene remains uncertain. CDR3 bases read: TGTGCCAGCAGCCAGTCCGTGGATACG. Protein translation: CASSQSVDT. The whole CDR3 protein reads CASSQSVDTQYF.